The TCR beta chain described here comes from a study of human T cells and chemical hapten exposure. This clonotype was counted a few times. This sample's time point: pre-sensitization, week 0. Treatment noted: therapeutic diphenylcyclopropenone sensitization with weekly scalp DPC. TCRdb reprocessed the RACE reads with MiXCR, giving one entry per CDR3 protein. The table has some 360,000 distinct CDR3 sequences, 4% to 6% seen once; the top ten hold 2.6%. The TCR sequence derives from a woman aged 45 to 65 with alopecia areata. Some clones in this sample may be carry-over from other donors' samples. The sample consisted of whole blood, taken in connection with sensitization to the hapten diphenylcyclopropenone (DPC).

In nucleotides, the CDR3 is TGCAGCGTTGGGGGACTAGCGGGCGATGAGCAGTTCTTC. This sequence encodes CSVGGLAGDEQFF. The rearrangement uses TRBV29-1 and TRBJ2-1, with 12 bases fitting TRBD2. V lost 4 bases to trimming and J lost 8 bases; unmatched junction nucleotides: 3. Germline V CDR1 and CDR2: SQVTM, ANQGSEA. The length of the CDR3 is 13 residues.